A selection of T cell receptor beta chains follows, all from one sample in a study of vaccination and CD4 T cells after COVID-19. TCRdb independently ran MiXCR on the PCR reads; one entry per CDR3 protein. This table has tens of thousands of distinct CDR3 sequences, roughly 53% appearing once. What these receptors recognize is not known. Sequencing was performed on CD4+ T cells from blood, cultured in vitro. Source of these receptors: a human donor who had recovered from COVID-19. Both conserved end residues are part of each CDR3. The order of the fields is V gene, CDR3 length, J gene, D gene, clone size, CDR3 protein, CDR3 DNA. A D gene is named only where the DNA matches it firmly. Rows give clone size only sometimes, using once, few, many, or a class for an expanded clone.

TRBV2	12	TRBJ1-2	-	-	CASRHINYGYTF	TGTGCCAGCAGACACATTAACTATGGCTACACCTTC
TRBV11-3	13	TRBJ1-1	-	-	CASSLQGSTEAFF	TGTGCCAGCAGCTTACAGGGGAGCACTGAAGCTTTCTTT
TRBV20-1	14	TRBJ2-7	-	-	CSANSGTRPGEQYF	TGCAGTGCTAACTCCGGGACTCGACCTGGCGAGCAGTACTTC
TRBV20-1	12	TRBJ2-7	-	-	CSARQLGYEQYF	TGCAGTGCTAGGCAGTTGGGTTACGAGCAGTACTTC
TRBV6-1	15	TRBJ2-2	-	few	CASSEGGTDTGELFF	TGTGCCAGCAGTGAAGGAGGCACCGACACCGGGGAGCTGTTTTTT
TRBV12-3/TRBV12-4	17	TRBJ2-3	TRBD2	-	CASSSTSGGAYTDTQYF	TGTGCCAGCAGCTCAACTAGCGGGGGGGCCTACACAGATACGCAGTATTTT
TRBV28	14	TRBJ1-5	-	few	CASSYPRTRQPQHF	TGTGCCAGCAGTTATCCACGGACGAGACAGCCCCAGCATTTT
TRBV19	14	TRBJ1-5	-	-	CASSMPRARQPQHF	TGTGCCAGTAGTATGCCCAGGGCCCGCCAGCCCCAGCATTTT
TRBV10-2	13	TRBJ1-2	TRBD1	few	CASSEGGADGYTF	TGCGCCAGCAGCGAAGGGGGCGCCGATGGCTACACCTTC
TRBV6-5	14	TRBJ2-3	-	-	CASSYVSLTDTQYF	TGTGCCAGCAGTTACGTTAGTCTGACAGATACGCAGTATTTT
TRBV20-1	16	TRBJ1-5	TRBD1	-	CSARQGGRASNQPQHF	TGCAGTGCTAGGCAGGGGGGCAGGGCAAGCAATCAGCCCCAGCATTTT
TRBV7-2	17	TRBJ2-2	-	-	CASSFTPGGPGTGELFF	TGTGCCAGCAGCTTTACCCCCGGGGGGCCGGGGACCGGGGAGCTGTTTTTT
TRBV6-1	14	TRBJ2-7	TRBD1	-	CASMRDRGGYEQYF	TGTGCCAGCATGAGGGACAGGGGAGGCTACGAGCAGTACTTC
TRBV24-1	11	TRBJ1-1	-	-	CATSRGTEAFF	TGTGCCACCAGCCGGGGGACTGAAGCTTTCTTT
TRBV30	14	TRBJ1-5	-	once	CAWSSIQGSQPQHF	TGTGCCTGGAGTTCGATACAGGGAAGCCAGCCCCAGCATTTT
TRBV6-5	14	TRBJ2-3	-	-	CASSYRRATDTQYF	TGTGCCAGCAGTTACAGGAGGGCTACAGATACGCAGTATTTT
TRBV6-1	14	TRBJ2-3	TRBD1	-	CASRGDRATDTQYF	TGTGCCAGCAGAGGGGACAGGGCCACAGATACGCAGTATTTT
TRBV7-2	17	TRBJ2-2	TRBD2	once	CASSLGGLAGYTGELFF	TGTGCCAGCAGCTTAGGGGGACTAGCGGGATACACCGGGGAGCTGTTTTTT
TRBV11-2	13	TRBJ1-1	-	-	CASSMPLNTEAFF	TGTGCCAGCAGTATGCCCCTAAACACTGAAGCTTTCTTT
TRBV11-3	13	TRBJ1-1	-	-	CASSLLPNTEAFF	TGTGCCAGCAGCTTACTCCCGAACACTGAAGCTTTCTTT
TRBV10-2	14	TRBJ1-5	TRBD1	-	CASSRTGENQPQHF	TGCGCCAGCAGCCGGACAGGAGAAAATCAGCCCCAGCATTTT
TRBV7-2	18	TRBJ2-2	TRBD2	few	CASSLMSVAGGNTGELFF	TGTGCCAGCAGCTTAATGTCGGTAGCGGGGGGGAACACCGGGGAGCTGTTTTTT
TRBV7-5	18	TRBJ1-1	-	-	CISVPEVPLSLTHTEAFF	-
TRBV3-1	14	TRBJ2-7	-	-	CASSYLAEDYEQYF	TGTGCCAGCAGCTACTTGGCCGAAGATTACGAGCAGTACTTC
TRBV7-2	12	TRBJ2-7	-	-	CASSQWSLEQYF	TGTGCCAGCAGCCAGTGGTCCCTAGAGCAGTACTTC
TRBV11-3	13	TRBJ2-7	TRBD2	-	CASSPPGGREQYF	TGTGCCAGCAGCCCCCCCGGGGGGAGAGAGCAGTACTTC
TRBV5-4	14	TRBJ1-1	-	once	CASSLERRGTEAFF	TGTGCCAGCAGCTTGGAACGTCGGGGCACTGAAGCTTTCTTT
TRBV18	14	TRBJ1-2	-	-	CASSPTREPLGYTF	TGTGCCAGCTCACCAACTAGGGAGCCCCTAGGTTACACCTTC
TRBV30	13	TRBJ1-5	-	few	CAWTGVLRQPQHF	TGTGCCTGGACAGGGGTTCTAAGGCAGCCCCAGCATTTT
TRBV15	15	TRBJ2-7	TRBD2	-	CATSRDRGLVREQYF	TGTGCCACCAGCAGAGATAGGGGACTAGTCAGGGAGCAGTACTTC
TRBV5-1	14	TRBJ1-1	-	-	CASSLGARDTEAFF	TGCGCCAGCAGCTTGGGGGCGAGGGACACTGAAGCTTTCTTT
TRBV6-2/TRBV6-3	13	TRBJ1-5	-	-	CASSRFENQPQHF	TGTGCCAGCAGCCGCTTCGAGAATCAGCCCCAGCATTTT